This TCR beta chain was observed in a study of technical replicates of blood from several donors. Trimming pared 0 bases from V and 3 bases from J, leaving 9 bases between. CDR1 and CDR2 (germline): SGHRS, YFSETQ. The CDR3 contains 14 residues. The repertoire was sequenced with immunoSEQ multiplex PCR; TCRdb's copy has only in-frame clones and lacks some. The data contain tens of thousands of clones, 90% to 97% of them singletons. The sequence was obtained from a human donor in good health. The rearrangement links TRBV5-1 to TRBJ2-5, with a weak D call TRBD2 (6 bases). The sample was T cells isolated from PBMCs. The CDR3 reads CASSLAPSEETQYF. The DNA of the CDR3 is TGCGCCAGCAGCTTGGCCCCTAGCGAAGAGACCCAGTACTTC.